This note documents a single T cell receptor (beta chain) sequence. Its target is not known. The source of the sample is a study of cytomegalovirus exposure and HLA in healthy donors. Notes on the study in general: First-cohort TCR clusters were later found to tend to co-occur in the 130 or so validation repertoires. Associated with cytomegalovirus, according to the listing, were 150 to 200 TCR beta chains.

Assay: immunoSEQ multiplex PCR; the TCRdb copy retains only in-frame clones and omits some. The repertoire holds 150,000 to 200,000 clones, with roughly 88% as singletons. CDR1 and CDR2 (germline): DFQATT, SNEGSKA (reference sequence). The V segment lost 6 bases and the J segment 14 bases; nucleotides outside the gene matches: 7. The CDR3 consists of 10 residues. The sequence was collected from a woman younger than 45 in good health and CMV-seropositive. The chain joins TRBV20-1 to TRBJ2-1; TRBD2 matches at 7 bases. The sequenced material came from PBMCs. The CDR3: CSALTSEEFF. The CDR3, as DNA: TGCAGTGCCCTTACTAGCGAAGAGTTCTTC.